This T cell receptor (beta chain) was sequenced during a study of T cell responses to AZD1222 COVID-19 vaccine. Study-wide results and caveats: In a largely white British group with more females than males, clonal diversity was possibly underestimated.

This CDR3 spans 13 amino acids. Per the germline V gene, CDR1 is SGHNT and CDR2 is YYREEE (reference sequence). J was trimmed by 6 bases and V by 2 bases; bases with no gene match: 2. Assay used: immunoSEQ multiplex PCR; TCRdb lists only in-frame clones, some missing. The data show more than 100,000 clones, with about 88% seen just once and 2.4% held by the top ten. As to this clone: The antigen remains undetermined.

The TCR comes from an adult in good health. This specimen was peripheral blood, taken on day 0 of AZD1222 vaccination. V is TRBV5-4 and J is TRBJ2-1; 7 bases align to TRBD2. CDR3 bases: TGTGCCAGCAGCTTTGGCGGGAGCAATGAGCAGTTCTTC. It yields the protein CASSFGGSNEQFF.